This TCR beta chain stems from a study of CD8+CD57+ T cells in acquired aplastic anemia. The overall study: CD4+ and CD8+ cells, once sorted, gave DNA averaging roughly 3.2 ug.

V lost 5 bases to trimming and J lost 6 bases, with 11 bases between them. The CDR3 is 12 residues long. Per the germline V gene, CDR1 is SGHVS and CDR2 is FNYEAQ. TCR beta VDJ and CDR3 were profiled, and genomic DNA was the template. TCRdb fed the reads into MiXCR, producing one record per CDR3 protein. This sample has more than 150,000 distinct CDR3 sequences, with 48% found just once. About this clonotype itself: A much larger clone lies a single base off, so this may be a read error.

Only patients with CD8+CD57+ cell expansion on flow cytometry were chosen for sequencing. The sequenced sample was sorted CD4+, CD8+, or CD8+CD57+ T cells (not recorded which) from PBMCs. The genes are TRBV7-6 and TRBJ2-7, with D unresolved. The sequence derives from a human donor with aplastic anemia. As DNA, the CDR3 is TGTGCCAGCAGCCAAGATATCTTCGAGCAGTACTTC. It translates to CASSQDIFEQYF.